The 19 T cell receptor beta chains below were found in one sample sequenced in a study of regulatory T cells in long-lasting Graves disease. TCR beta libraries were built with iRepertoire HTBI primers and Arm-PCR of CDR3 regions. MiXCR was run by TCRdb on the multiplex PCR reads, yielding one entry per CDR3 protein. The sample includes 500,000 to 700,000 distinct CDR3 sequences, approximately 15% of them seen just once. Specified time point: newly diagnosed GD, antithyroid drugs for less than 3 months. RNA isolated from PBMCs was used to make the TCR library. These data are also associated with another study on T cells in Graves' hyperthyroidism and ophthalmopathy.

The input for sequencing was peripheral blood mononuclear cells (PBMCs), taken at new diagnosis, from a patient treated with antithyroid drugs. Receptor source: a woman between 25 and 40 years old with Graves disease.

This clonotype was detected many times. The rearrangement joins TRBV7-9 to TRBJ1-4; D gene ambiguous. The V end lost 6 bases, the J end lost 8 bases, and 13 bases lay between the germline ends. Germline-derived CDR1 and CDR2 are SEHNR and FQNEAQ (reference sequence). The CDR3 is 13 amino acids. CDR3 loop: CASRRLDGEKLFF. The DNA of the CDR3 is TGTGCCAGCAGACGATTGGACGGGGAAAAACTGTTTTTT.

This clonotype was seen a few times. The CDR3, as DNA: TGTGCCAGCTCACGGGTAGCGGCCAAGGGAAATACGCAGTATTTT. Protein: CASSRVAAKGNTQYF. V is TRBV18 and J is TRBJ2-3, with D possibly TRBD2 on 6 matching bases. Between the trimmed V and J ends, which lost 4 bases and 7 bases, there was a span of 18 bases. Germline V CDR1 and CDR2: KGHSH, LQKENI. The CDR3 contains 15 residues.

This clonotype was counted ten times or more. The chain recombines TRBV27 with TRBJ1-5; no clear D gene. The germline V gene has CDR1 MNHEY and CDR2 SMNVEV (reference sequence). Trimming stripped 1 base from V and 6 bases from J, with 7 bases between. The CDR3 is made up of 13 amino acids. DNA for the CDR3: TGTGCCAGCAGTTTATTACGCGGTCAGCCCCAGCATTTT. Translating gives CASSLLRGQPQHF.

This clonotype was recorded at least ten times. This chain uses TRBV12-3 or TRBV12-4 with TRBJ1-3; D gene uncertain. The CDR3 extends over 15 amino acids. With 7 bases removed from V and 0 bases from J, the gap between germline ends came to 13 bases. CDR3 residues: CASTPSDHSGNTIYF. Written as DNA, the CDR3 is TGTGCCAGCACCCCGTCAGACCACTCTGGAAACACCATATATTTT.

This clonotype was observed a handful of times. The gene calls are TRBV6-2 or TRBV6-3 and TRBJ2-2; D is unclear. Germline CDR1 reads MNHEY; CDR2 reads SVGEGT. The V gene lost 3 bases and the J gene lost 2 bases, with 13 bases spanning the gap. The CDR3 runs to 16 residues. CDR3 sequence reads: CASSYAQRVNTGELFF. As DNA, the CDR3 is TGTGCCAGCAGTTATGCACAGCGAGTTAACACCGGGGAGCTGTTTTTT.

This clonotype occurred many times. This chain uses TRBV6-1 with TRBJ1-2; TRBD1 might be the D (6 bases). The CDR3 totals 16 residues. Germline lookup yields CDR1 MNHNS and CDR2 SASEGT. V dropped 7 bases and J dropped 4 bases, with 22 bases sitting between them. For the CDR3, the DNA is TGTGCCAGCAACCGGGACACCACCCGAGGAGGCTATGGCTACACCTTC. Its protein is CASNRDTTRGGYGYTF.

The J gene is TRBJ2-7, the V gene TRBV27, with 8 bases aligning to TRBD2. This CDR3 contains 13 residues. Looked up from germline, CDR1 is MNHEY and CDR2 is SMNVEV (reference sequence). V shed 11 bases, J shed 5 bases, and the junction held 11 bases outside the gene matches. The CDR3 nucleotides are TGTGCCTCGGGGAGCGGGAGCCTTCACGAGCAGTACTTC. It yields the protein CASGSGSLHEQYF.

This clonotype was observed a few times. The chain's CDR3 is CASSQGQETYEQYF. The CDR3 region has the DNA TGTGCCAGCAGCCAGGGACAGGAGACGTACGAGCAGTACTTC. This rearrangement joins TRBV9 to TRBJ2-7, with TRBD1 matching over 8 bases. Germline values: CDR1 SGDLS, CDR2 YYNGEE. This CDR3 contains 14 residues. J gave up 4 bases and V 4 bases, and 7 bases lay outside the gene matches.

The gene calls are TRBV7-9 and TRBJ2-7; 7 bases align to TRBD2. Trimming removed 5 bases from V and 2 bases from J; junction bases left unmatched: 9. The CDR3 runs to 15 residues. Germline loops: CDR1 SEHNR, CDR2 FQNEAQ (reference sequence). The CDR3 region has the DNA TGTGCCAGCAGCCGAAAGAAGCGGGGAGCCTACGAGCAGTACTTC. Residues: CASSRKKRGAYEQYF.

This chain links TRBV12-3 or TRBV12-4 with TRBJ1-5; TRBD1 is a possible D gene (6 bases). The CDR3 is 17 amino acids. Trimming removed 1 base from V and 2 bases from J, with 15 bases in between. The CDR3 loop reads CASSLVVSPGGNQPQHF. As DNA, the CDR3 is TGTGCCAGCAGTTTAGTTGTTTCGCCAGGGGGCAATCAGCCCCAGCATTTT.

At least ten counts were recorded for this clonotype. V gene TRBV10-2 combines with J gene TRBJ2-3; 15 bases are a match to TRBD2. Germline CDR1 reads WSHSY; CDR2 reads SAAADI. This CDR3 contains 16 residues. V shed 5 bases and J 9 bases; nucleotides not matched to a gene: 9. The CDR3 coding sequence is TGCGCCAGCAGTTACACCGGGACTAGCGGGAGGATAACGCAGTATTTT. This encodes CASSYTGTSGRITQYF.

CDR3 DNA sequence: TGCAGCGTTGTGGACAACTCCTACAATGAGCAGTTCTTC. It translates to CSVVDNSYNEQFF. The V gene is TRBV29-1, the J gene TRBJ2-1, with a weak D call TRBD1 (5 bases). CDR3 length equals 13 residues. Looked up from germline, CDR1 is SQVTM and CDR2 is ANQGSEA. With 4 bases removed from V and 0 bases from J, the gap between germline ends came to 7 bases.

This clonotype has at least ten counts. The chain is built from TRBV2 and TRBJ2-7, with TRBD2 identical over 14 bases. V was clipped by 7 bases and J by 0 bases; unmatched bases: 11. This CDR3 region has 18 residues. CDR1 is SNHLY and CDR2 is FYNNEI in the germline V gene. CDR3 nucleotide sequence: TGTGCCAGCATGAGACAGGGGACTAGCGGGGGCATCTCCTACGAGCAGTACTTC. Translation: CASMRQGTSGGISYEQYF.

The chain links TRBV7-2 to TRBJ2-2; D is possibly TRBD2 (5 bases). The CDR3 totals 16 residues. V lost 0 bases and J lost 3, with 11 bases in between. Germline CDR1 and CDR2: SGHTA and FQGNSA. The CDR3 loop is CASSLAGKTYTGELFF. CDR3 DNA sequence: TGTGCCAGCAGCTTAGCCGGGAAAACGTACACCGGGGAGCTGTTTTTT. Full variable domain (outside the CDR3, taken from reference TRBV7-2 and TRBJ2-2): GAGVSQSPSNKVTEKGKDVELRCDPISGHTALYWYRQSLGQGLEFLIYFQGNSAPDKSGLPSDRFSAERTGGSVSTLTIQRTQQEDSAVYLCASSLAGKTYTGELFFGEGSRLTVL.

CDR3 sequence reads: CASSSSDSNTEAFF. CDR3 DNA sequence: TGTGCCAGCAGCTCTTCTGACAGTAACACTGAAGCTTTCTTT. The V call is TRBV7-9, the J call TRBJ1-1, with D perhaps matching TRBD1 (5 bases). The V gene's germline CDR1 is SEHNR and CDR2 FQNEAQ (reference sequence). Trimming removed 4 bases at V and 2 bases at J, with 11 bases between. This CDR3 region has 14 residues.

This clonotype was detected a few times. The chain combines TRBV6-2 or TRBV6-3 with TRBJ1-1, with TRBD1 identical over 7 bases. This CDR3 is built from 15 residues. Germline V CDR1 and CDR2: MNHEY, SVGEGT. With V trimmed by 6 bases and J by 5 bases, 12 bases remained unmatched. CDR3 loop: CASRVMEGARTEAFF. CDR3 nucleotide sequence: TGTGCCAGCAGGGTGATGGAGGGGGCGCGAACTGAAGCTTTCTTT.

This sequence joins TRBV20-1 and TRBJ2-7; no definite D call. The germline gives CDR1 DFQATT, CDR2 SNEGSKA (reference sequence). Trimming took 1 base from V and 6 from J, leaving 13 bases between them. CDR3 size: 13 residues. Written as DNA, the CDR3 is TGCAGTGCTAGAGCCCCCGCCGGGCCCGAGCAGTACTTC. Protein product: CSARAPAGPEQYF.

This clonotype was observed many times. The V gene is TRBV12-3 or TRBV12-4, the J gene TRBJ1-2; D ambiguous. The V and J ends lost 1 base and 8 bases respectively, with 17 bases between them. The CDR3 sequence is 15 residues long. This CDR3 is CASSLDPRSKSGYTF. As DNA, the CDR3 is TGTGCCAGCAGTTTAGACCCACGGAGCAAGTCCGGCTACACCTTC.

This clonotype was seen repeatedly, ten times or more. The V gene is TRBV7-2, the J gene TRBJ2-5, with D unclear. The CDR3 has 14 amino acids. The germline V and J ends were trimmed by 5 bases and 5 bases, with 15 bases remaining between them. From germline, CDR1 is SGHTA and CDR2 FQGNSA. Written as DNA, the CDR3 is TGTGCCAGCAGCCCTATGGGCAGCTCGGAGACCCAGTACTTC. Its protein product is CASSPMGSSETQYF.